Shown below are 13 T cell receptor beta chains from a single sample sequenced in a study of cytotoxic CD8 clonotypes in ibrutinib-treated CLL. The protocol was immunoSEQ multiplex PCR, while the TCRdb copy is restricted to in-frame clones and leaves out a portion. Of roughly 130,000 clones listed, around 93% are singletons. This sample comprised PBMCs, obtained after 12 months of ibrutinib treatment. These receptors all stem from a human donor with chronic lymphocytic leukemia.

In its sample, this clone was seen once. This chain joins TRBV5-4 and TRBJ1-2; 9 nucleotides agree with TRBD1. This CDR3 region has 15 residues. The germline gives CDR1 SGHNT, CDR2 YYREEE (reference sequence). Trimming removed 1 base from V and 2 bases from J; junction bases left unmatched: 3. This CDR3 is CASSLTGTGNYGYTF. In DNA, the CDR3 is TGTGCCAGCAGCTTGACCGGGACAGGGAACTATGGCTACACCTTC.

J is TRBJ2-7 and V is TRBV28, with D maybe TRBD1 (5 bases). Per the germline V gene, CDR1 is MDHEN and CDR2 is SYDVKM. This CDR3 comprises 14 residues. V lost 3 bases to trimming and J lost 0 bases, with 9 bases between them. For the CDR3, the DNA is TGTGCCAGCAGTTTTCCTCAGGGCTCCTACGAGCAGTACTTC. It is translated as CASSFPQGSYEQYF. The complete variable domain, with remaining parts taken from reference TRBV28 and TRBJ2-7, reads DVKVTQSSRYLVKRTGEKVFLECVQDMDHENMFWYRQDPGLGLRLIYFSYDVKMKEKGDIPEGYSVSREKKERFSLILESASTNQTSMYLCASSFPQGSYEQYFGPGTRLTVT.

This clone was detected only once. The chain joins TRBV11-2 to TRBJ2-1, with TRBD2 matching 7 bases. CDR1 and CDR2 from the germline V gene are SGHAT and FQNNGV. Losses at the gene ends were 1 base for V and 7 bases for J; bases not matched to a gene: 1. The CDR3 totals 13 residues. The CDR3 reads CASSLVGRNEQFF. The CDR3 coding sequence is TGTGCCAGCAGCTTAGTCGGGAGGAATGAGCAGTTCTTC.

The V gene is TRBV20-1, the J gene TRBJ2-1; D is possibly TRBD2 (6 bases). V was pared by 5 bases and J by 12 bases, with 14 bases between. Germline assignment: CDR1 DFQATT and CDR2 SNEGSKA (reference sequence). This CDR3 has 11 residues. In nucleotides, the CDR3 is TGCAGTGCTCCTCTAGCGCTTCGGCAGTTCTTC. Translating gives CSAPLALRQFF.

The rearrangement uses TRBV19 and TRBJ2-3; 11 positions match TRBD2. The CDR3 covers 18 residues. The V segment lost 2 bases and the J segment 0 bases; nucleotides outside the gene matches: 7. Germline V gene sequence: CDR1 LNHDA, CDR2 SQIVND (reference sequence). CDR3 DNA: TGTGCCAGTAGTATAATAGCGGGAGGGCCTAGAAGCACAGATACGCAGTATTTT. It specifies CASSIIAGGPRSTDTQYF.

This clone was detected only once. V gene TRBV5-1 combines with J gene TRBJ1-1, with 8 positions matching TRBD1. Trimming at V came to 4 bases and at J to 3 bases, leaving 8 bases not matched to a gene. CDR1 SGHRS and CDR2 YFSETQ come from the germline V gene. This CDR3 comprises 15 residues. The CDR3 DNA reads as TGCGCCAGCAGCGCGCAGGGGGCAGAGGACACTGAAGCTTTCTTT. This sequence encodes CASSAQGAEDTEAFF.

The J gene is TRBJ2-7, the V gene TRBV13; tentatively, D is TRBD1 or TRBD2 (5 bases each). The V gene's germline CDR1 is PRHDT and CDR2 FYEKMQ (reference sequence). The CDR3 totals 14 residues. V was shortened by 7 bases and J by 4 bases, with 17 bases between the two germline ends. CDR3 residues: CASNLRGTPYEQYF. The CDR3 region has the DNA TGTGCCAGCAACCTACGAGGGACCCCTTACGAGCAGTACTTC.

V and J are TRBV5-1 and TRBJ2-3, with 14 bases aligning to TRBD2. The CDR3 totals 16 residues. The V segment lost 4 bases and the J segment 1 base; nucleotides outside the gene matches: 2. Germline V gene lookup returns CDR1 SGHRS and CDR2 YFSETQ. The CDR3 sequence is CASSEGLAGGTDTQYF. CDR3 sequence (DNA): TGCGCCAGCAGCGAGGGACTAGCGGGAGGCACAGATACGCAGTATTTT.

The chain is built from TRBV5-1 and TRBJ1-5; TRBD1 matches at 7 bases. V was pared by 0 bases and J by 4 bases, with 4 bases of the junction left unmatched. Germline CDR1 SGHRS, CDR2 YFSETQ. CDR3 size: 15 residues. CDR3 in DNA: TGCGCCAGCAGCTTGGACGCAGGGGGTAATCAGCCCCAGCATTTT. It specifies CASSLDAGGNQPQHF.

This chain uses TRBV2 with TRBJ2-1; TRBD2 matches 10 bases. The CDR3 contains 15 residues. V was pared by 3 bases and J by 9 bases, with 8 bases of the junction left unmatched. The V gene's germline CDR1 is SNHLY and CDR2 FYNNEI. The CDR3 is CASSDPLAGAFEQFF. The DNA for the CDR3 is TGTGCCAGCAGTGATCCCCTAGCGGGAGCGTTTGAGCAGTTCTTC.

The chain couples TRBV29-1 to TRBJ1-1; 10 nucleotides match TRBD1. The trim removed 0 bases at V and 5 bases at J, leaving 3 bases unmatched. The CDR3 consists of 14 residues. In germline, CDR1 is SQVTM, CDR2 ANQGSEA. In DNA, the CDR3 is TGCAGCGTTGAAGAGACAGGGGGCTGGACTGAAGCTTTCTTT. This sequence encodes CSVEETGGWTEAFF.

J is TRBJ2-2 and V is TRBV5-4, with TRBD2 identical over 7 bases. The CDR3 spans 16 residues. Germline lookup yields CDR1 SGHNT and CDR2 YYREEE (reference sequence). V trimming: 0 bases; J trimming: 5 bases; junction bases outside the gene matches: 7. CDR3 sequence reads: CASSLAGGPLTGELFF. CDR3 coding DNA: TGTGCCAGCAGCTTGGCGGGAGGCCCCCTAACCGGGGAGCTGTTTTTT. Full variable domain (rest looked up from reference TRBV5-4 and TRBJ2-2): ETGVTQSPTHLIKTRGQQVTLRCSSQSGHNTVSWYQQALGQGPQFIFQYYREEENGRGNFPPRFSGLQFPNYSSELNVNALELDDSALYLCASSLAGGPLTGELFFGEGSRLTVL.

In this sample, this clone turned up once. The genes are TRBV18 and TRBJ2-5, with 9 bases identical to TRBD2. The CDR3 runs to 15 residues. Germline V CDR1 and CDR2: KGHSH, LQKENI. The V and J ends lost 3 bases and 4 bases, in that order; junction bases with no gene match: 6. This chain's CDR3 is CASSPQNSGGETQYF. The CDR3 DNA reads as TGTGCCAGCTCACCGCAAAATAGCGGGGGAGAGACCCAGTACTTC.